Reported below is one TCR beta chain. Libraries were prepared by immunoSEQ multiplex PCR; TCRdb keeps only in-frame clonotypes and omits some of them. The sample yields about 1.1 million clones, about 72% seen once. Nashville, Tennessee was home to all donors, each a Caucasian adult. The length of the CDR3 is 12 residues. Per the germline V gene, CDR1 is SQVTM and CDR2 is ANQGSEA. The V and J ends lost 8 bases and 3 bases, in that order; junction bases with no gene match: 6. This specimen belongs to a study of shared clonotypes between healthy human individuals. Across the study: CD4 naive and memory got three plates each, CD8 naive two, CD8 memory one.

The sample comprised memory CD4+ T cells from PBMCs. Subset noted: CD45RA-negative fraction. The chain links TRBV29-1 to TRBJ1-1, with TRBD1 identical over 7 bases. The source is a man aged 18 to 30 in good health. Some clones in this sample may be carry-over from other donors' samples. The CDR3: CSTRDSDTEAFF. DNA of the CDR3: TGCAGCACCCGGGACAGTGACACTGAAGCTTTCTTT.